This T cell receptor beta chain stems from a study of technical replicates of blood from a few donors. The CDR3 loop spans 13 amino acids. The V and J ends lost 4 bases and 0 bases respectively, with 8 bases between them. The germline CDR1 and CDR2 sequences are SGHRS and YFSETQ. Profiled with immunoSEQ multiplex PCR; TCRdb holds only in-frame clones, not every one. The sample shows some 93,000 clones, 95% of them seen only once. The chain uses TRBV5-1 and TRBJ2-7, with D possibly TRBD1 on 6 matching bases. Specimen: T cells isolated from PBMCs. The sequence was collected from a human donor in good health. The CDR3 region is CASSRDTSYEQYF. The CDR3 nucleotides read TGCGCCAGCAGCAGGGACACCTCCTACGAGCAGTACTTC.